This TCR beta chain was retrieved from a study of a mutant IDH1 vaccine in newly diagnosed glioma (dated by TCRdb to 2020 to 2022). In the study overall: Of the approximately 33 treated patients, about 60% were male and about 40% were female, and the mean age was approximately 40 years. Prior to enrollment, standard therapy consisting of radiotherapy alone, temozolomide alone, or radiochemotherapy with temozolomide had been administered to patients, with the combination being received by most patients. For exploratory analyses, longitudinal TCRB deep sequencing was carried out in 25 treated patients wherever samples were available. Peripheral blood samples were drawn at six visits, namely V03 (baseline), V05, V07, V10, V12 and V13.

General study outcomes and caveats: No apparent relationship was observed between pseudoprogression and alterations in the top peripheral T cell clonotypes detected by TCRB sequencing. Selection of PBMC samples for TCRB deep sequencing was based on availability. Across multiple MHC alleles, vaccine-induced immune responses were seen in 93.3% of patients. According to the authors, sample limitations meant that analyses of patient blood samples could not be reproduced.

In regard to this clone: Its antigen is unknown. No base quality values were provided; no much bigger clone lies one nucleotide off.

Library method: the immunoSEQ multiplex PCR assay. Following the manufacturer's protocol, the hsTCRB Kit was used to amplify rearranged TCR beta chain sequences. TCRB libraries were sequenced on an Illumina MiSeq. In the paper's pipeline: The proprietary platform of the kit vendor was used for demultiplexing, trimming and gene mapping. The immuneACCESS repertoire file appears here via TCRdb, limited to in-frame rearrangements. These files lack a portion of the clones; in checked studies, under half of the deficit traces to unresolved V genes, and the cause of the others is not known. The V and J calls and the clone size are those of that table, but D and trimming were determined from the DNA. For this sample there are roughly 68,000 clones; 70% to 80% appear just once. The ten largest clones capture 7% to 10% of the sample. Interpreted using the paper, the time point label stands for: baseline, week 1 (first vaccination visit). Per the publication, the treatment or condition label means: pre-vaccination baseline after standard-of-care therapy. All donors had newly diagnosed IDH1-mutant astrocytomas of WHO grade 3 or 4 that showed loss of nuclear ATRX. The samples were drawn from NOA16, a multicentre, single-arm, open-label phase I trial in Germany that tested a mutant IDH1 peptide vaccine in humans for the first time. Blood drawn at visit V03 was used as the baseline sample for immunogenicity testing. Genomic DNA for TCRB sequencing was extracted from EDTA blood using the DNeasy Blood and Tissue Kit.

Trimming takes 7 bases from V and 4 bases from J, and the germline ends sit 8 bases apart. CDR1 and CDR2, looked up from the germline V gene, are SNHLY and FYNNEI. From cysteine to phenylalanine, the CDR3 is 12 amino acids long. The kept DNA is CDR3 alone, 36 bases in frame from the first base. The receptor's source is a man aged 45-60 years with glioma. The sequenced sample was PBMCs, obtained from a glioma patient treated with radiotherapy, temozolomide or both. The chain is encoded by TRBV2 joined to TRBJ1-5; no confident D gene assignment can be made. CDR3 loop: CASTNSNQPQHF. The sequenced DNA is TGTGCCAGCACTAACAGTAATCAGCCCCAGCATTTT.